This record concerns one T cell receptor (beta chain) sequence. This specimen belongs to a study of T cell changes during pregnancy in multiple sclerosis. Sequencing used immunoSEQ multiplex PCR; TCRdb keeps in-frame clones, though not all of them. The sample contains over 70,000 clones, 90% to 95% of which appear only once. The length of the CDR3 is 15 residues. V lost 5 bases and J lost 4; bases outside the gene matches: 8. CDR1 and CDR2 from the germline V gene are SGHTA and FQGTGA. This specimen was peripheral blood, taken in the first trimester of pregnancy. The clonotype originates from a female donor with multiple sclerosis, enrolled in a pregnancy study. The chain links TRBV7-3 to TRBJ2-1; 7 bases fit TRBD2. Here the CDR3 reads CASSPLGGTYNEQFF. In DNA form, the CDR3 reads TGTGCCAGCAGCCCCCTCGGGGGGACGTACAATGAGCAGTTCTTC.